These T cell receptor beta chains were read from a single sample in a study of cytomegalovirus exposure and HLA in healthy donors. TCRdb's table, derived via immunoSEQ multiplex PCR, lists solely in-frame clones and lacks some. Found here are more than 85,000 clones, 78% of them singletons; the top ten hold under 1.5%. Sequences were obtained from PBMCs. All receptors come from a man younger than 40 in good health and CMV-seronegative. CDR3s include the opening cysteine and the closing phenylalanine or tryptophan. D genes are given only for firm matches. Expanded clones get a size class; other rows say once, few or many, or leave the size out.

V gene: TRBV6-5
clone size: NA
D gene: NA
CDR3 protein: CASSYSISPITEAFF

V gene: TRBV27
clone size: NA
D gene: NA
CDR3 protein: CASSLSRQETQYF

V gene: TRBV6-1
clone size: NA
D gene: TRBD1
CDR3 protein: CASRTGNEKLFF

V gene: TRBV29-1
clone size: NA
D gene: NA
CDR3 protein: CSARIRNTDTQYF

V gene: TRBV11-2
clone size: NA
D gene: NA
CDR3 protein: CASSSPAEGTQYF

V gene: TRBV4-1
clone size: NA
D gene: NA
CDR3 protein: CASSQVIVETQYF

V gene: TRBV14
clone size: NA
D gene: NA
CDR3 protein: CASSQVRVSEQFF

V gene: TRBV15
clone size: once
D gene: NA
CDR3 protein: CATSRGQLPNSPLHF

V gene: TRBV6-1
clone size: few
D gene: NA
CDR3 protein: CASSEAQGGSTDTQYF

V gene: TRBV21-1
clone size: few
D gene: NA
CDR3 protein: CASSNRDRNTEAFF

V gene: TRBV5-1
clone size: NA
D gene: NA
CDR3 protein: CASSLAARGNEQYF

V gene: TRBV12-5
clone size: few
D gene: TRBD2
CDR3 protein: CASGLVLGGETQYF

V gene: TRBV5-1
clone size: NA
D gene: NA
CDR3 protein: CASSRTEYEQYF

V gene: TRBV30
clone size: few
D gene: NA
CDR3 protein: CAWSVQGEKLFF

V gene: TRBV21-1
clone size: few
D gene: NA
CDR3 protein: CASSKDWGQEVRETQYF

V gene: TRBV5-1
clone size: NA
D gene: NA
CDR3 protein: CASSVQGSDEQYF

V gene: TRBV30
clone size: NA
D gene: TRBD2
CDR3 protein: CAWSGGTSGRGNEQFF

V gene: TRBV27
clone size: NA
D gene: NA
CDR3 protein: CASGRQASYEQYF

V gene: TRBV7-9
clone size: NA
D gene: TRBD1
CDR3 protein: CASSWVTGGHDEKLFF

V gene: TRBV29-1
clone size: NA
D gene: NA
CDR3 protein: CSVHQGPYEQYF

V gene: TRBV5-6
clone size: NA
D gene: TRBD1
CDR3 protein: CASSLRTGAGNTIYF

V gene: TRBV12-5
clone size: NA
D gene: NA
CDR3 protein: CASGLPTEGLYTEAFF

V gene: TRBV2
clone size: once
D gene: NA
CDR3 protein: CASSEAGGEGPVSEQYF

V gene: TRBV5-1
clone size: NA
D gene: TRBD1
CDR3 protein: CASSGGQGNYGYTF

V gene: TRBV18
clone size: NA
D gene: NA
CDR3 protein: CASSPITGFFTGELFF

V gene: TRBV4-1
clone size: NA
D gene: TRBD1
CDR3 protein: CASSPGGSGTGVSFIYEQYF

V gene: TRBV7-9
clone size: NA
D gene: NA
CDR3 protein: CASSPSPGTSTMGYF

V gene: TRBV28
clone size: NA
D gene: NA
CDR3 protein: CASSQGYGYTF

V gene: TRBV6-6
clone size: few
D gene: NA
CDR3 protein: CASSPLQGNTEAFF

V gene: TRBV9
clone size: NA
D gene: NA
CDR3 protein: CASSVDRRAETQYF

V gene: TRBV23-1
clone size: NA
D gene: NA
CDR3 protein: CASTPPEPSKNIQYF

V gene: TRBV6-1
clone size: once
D gene: NA
CDR3 protein: CASSEAAGSNYGYTF

V gene: TRBV29-1
clone size: NA
D gene: TRBD2
CDR3 protein: CSVTSGSGRTSYEQYF

V gene: TRBV2
clone size: NA
D gene: TRBD1
CDR3 protein: CASSGQGPNYGYTF

V gene: TRBV6-1
clone size: NA
D gene: TRBD1
CDR3 protein: CASSVTGNQPQHF

V gene: TRBV18
clone size: NA
D gene: TRBD2
CDR3 protein: CASSPPRTSGIETQYF

V gene: TRBV11-2
clone size: NA
D gene: NA
CDR3 protein: CASSLVGAMDEQYF

V gene: TRBV7-9
clone size: few
D gene: NA
CDR3 protein: CASSPNRVLASDTQYF

V gene: TRBV18
clone size: NA
D gene: TRBD1
CDR3 protein: CASSVGTGGISTEAFF

V gene: TRBV7-9
clone size: NA
D gene: NA
CDR3 protein: CASLYRYGDGNTIYF

V gene: TRBV30
clone size: NA
D gene: TRBD1
CDR3 protein: CAWSVRTGDGQPQHF

V gene: TRBV9
clone size: NA
D gene: TRBD2
CDR3 protein: CASSVATGGQETQYF